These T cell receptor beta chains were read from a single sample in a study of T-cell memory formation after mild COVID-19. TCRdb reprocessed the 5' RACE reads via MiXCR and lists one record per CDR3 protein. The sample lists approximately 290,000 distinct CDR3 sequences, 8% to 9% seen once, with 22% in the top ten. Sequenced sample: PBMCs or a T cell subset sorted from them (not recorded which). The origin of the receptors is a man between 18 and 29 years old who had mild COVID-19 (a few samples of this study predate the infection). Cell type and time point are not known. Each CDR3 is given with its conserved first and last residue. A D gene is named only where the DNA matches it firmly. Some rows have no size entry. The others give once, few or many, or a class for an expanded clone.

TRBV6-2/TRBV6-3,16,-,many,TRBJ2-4,TGTGCCAGCAGTTCCTGGACTGTACTAGCCAAAAACATTCAGTACTTC,CASSSWTVLAKNIQYF
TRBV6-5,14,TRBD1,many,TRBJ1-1,TGTGCCAGCAGTTGGACAGGGGGAGACACTGAAGCTTTCTTT,CASSWTGGDTEAFF
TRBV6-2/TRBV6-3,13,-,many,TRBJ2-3,TGTGCCAGCAGTTCTAGTCCCACAGATACGCAGTATTTT,CASSSSPTDTQYF
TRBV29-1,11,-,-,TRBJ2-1,TGCAGCGTTGAAGATGATGATGAGCAGTTCTTC,CSVEDDDEQFF
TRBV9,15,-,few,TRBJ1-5,TGTGCCAGCAGCCCCGGACCTGATAGCAATCAGCCCCAGCATTTT,CASSPGPDSNQPQHF
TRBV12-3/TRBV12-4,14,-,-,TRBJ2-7,TGTGCCAGCAGTTTTCGCCGGGCTCTGGGCGAGCAGTACTTC,CASSFRRALGEQYF
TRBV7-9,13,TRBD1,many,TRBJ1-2,TGTGCCAGCAGCCCGGGACAGGGGGATGGCTACACCTTC,CASSPGQGDGYTF
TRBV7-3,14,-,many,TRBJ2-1,TGTGCCAGCAGCTATGGTGCTAGCTACAATGAGCAGTTCTTC,CASSYGASYNEQFF
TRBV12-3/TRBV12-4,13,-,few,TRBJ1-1,TGTGCCAGCAGTTTCTGGGGCGCCACTGAAGCTTTCTTT,CASSFWGATEAFF
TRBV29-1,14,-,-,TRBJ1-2,TGCAGCGTTCCTGCCGACCCTTTATACTATGGCTACACCTTC,CSVPADPLYYGYTF
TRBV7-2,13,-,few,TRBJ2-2,TGTGCCAGCAGCTCCAGGGTAGAAGGGGAGCTGTTTTTT,CASSSRVEGELFF
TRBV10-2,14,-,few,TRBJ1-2,TGCGCCAGCAGCGCGACAAACAGGAACTATGGCTACACCTTC,CASSATNRNYGYTF
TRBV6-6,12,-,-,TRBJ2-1,TGTGCCAGCAGTTGGGCCCTAAGGACGCAGTTCTTC,CASSWALRTQFF
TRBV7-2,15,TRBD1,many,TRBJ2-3,TGTGCCAGCAGCTTAGGACAGGGGCGCACAGATACGCAGTATTTT,CASSLGQGRTDTQYF
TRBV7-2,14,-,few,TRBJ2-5,TGTGCCAGCAGCTTAGGAGGGAATGCGGAGACCCAGTACTTC,CASSLGGNAETQYF
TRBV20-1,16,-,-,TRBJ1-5,TGCAGTGCTTCCCCCAGGGGTTGGCGTGGCAATCAGCCCCAGCATTTT,CSASPRGWRGNQPQHF
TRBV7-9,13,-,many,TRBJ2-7,TGTGCCAGCAGCCGGGAGCAGATTTACGAGCAGTACTTC,CASSREQIYEQYF
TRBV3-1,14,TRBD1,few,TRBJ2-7,TGTGCCAGCAGCCGGGGACAGGAGGTTTACGAGCAGTACTTC,CASSRGQEVYEQYF